These T cell receptor beta chains were read from a single sample in a study of T-cell memory formation after mild COVID-19. MiXCR was run by TCRdb on the 5' RACE reads, yielding one entry per CDR3 protein. The sample has about 310,000 distinct CDR3 sequences, roughly 15% seen once. Sequencing used PBMCs or a T cell subset sorted from them (not recorded which). These TCRs come from a man aged 18-30 years who had mild COVID-19 (a few samples of this study predate the infection). Cell type and time point are not known. Each CDR3 is given with its conserved first and last residue. D genes are given only for firm matches. Where a row states a size, it is once, few, many or the class of an expanded clone; other rows omit it.

clone_size: NA; j_call: TRBJ2-5; v_call: TRBV28; d_call: NA; cdr3_aa: CASSRLGTQYF; cdr3_nt: TGTGCCAGCAGTAGACTTGGGACCCAGTACTTC
clone_size: few; j_call: TRBJ1-2; v_call: TRBV6-2/TRBV6-3; d_call: TRBD1; cdr3_aa: CASSDSGTGAGYTF; cdr3_nt: TGTGCCAGCAGTGACTCCGGGACAGGGGCCGGGTACACCTTC
clone_size: few; j_call: TRBJ2-2; v_call: TRBV7-3; d_call: TRBD2; cdr3_aa: CASSLTAGGTGELFF; cdr3_nt: TGTGCCAGCAGCTTAACTGCGGGGGGCACCGGGGAGCTGTTTTTT
clone_size: few; j_call: TRBJ2-1; v_call: TRBV7-2; d_call: NA; cdr3_aa: CASSLVAGKKGRFSPYNEQFF; cdr3_nt: TGTGCCAGCAGCTTAGTGGCAGGCAAGAAGGGTAGGTTCTCCCCCTACAATGAGCAGTTCTTC
clone_size: NA; j_call: TRBJ2-5; v_call: TRBV28; d_call: NA; cdr3_aa: CASSDQAGLGETQYF; cdr3_nt: TGTGCCAGCAGTGACCAAGCAGGGTTAGGGGAGACCCAGTACTTC
clone_size: many; j_call: TRBJ2-2; v_call: TRBV5-1; d_call: NA; cdr3_aa: CASQPTTNTGELFF; cdr3_nt: TGCGCCAGCCAACCAACTACGAACACCGGGGAGCTGTTTTTT
clone_size: few; j_call: TRBJ2-2; v_call: TRBV3-1; d_call: NA; cdr3_aa: CASSFTPGHNTGELFF; cdr3_nt: TGTGCCAGCAGTTTTACTCCAGGGCACAACACCGGGGAGCTGTTTTTT
clone_size: NA; j_call: TRBJ2-3; v_call: TRBV7-2; d_call: TRBD2; cdr3_aa: CASSLGSGGFGADTQYF; cdr3_nt: TGTGCCAGCAGCTTAGGAAGCGGGGGATTTGGGGCAGATACGCAGTATTTT
clone_size: few; j_call: TRBJ1-1; v_call: TRBV28; d_call: TRBD1; cdr3_aa: CATWEGAIAEAFF; cdr3_nt: TGTGCCACCTGGGAGGGGGCTATAGCTGAAGCTTTCTTT
clone_size: few; j_call: TRBJ2-1; v_call: TRBV9; d_call: NA; cdr3_aa: CASTPGQPTNEQFF; cdr3_nt: TGTGCCAGCACCCCAGGACAGCCAACCAATGAGCAGTTCTTC
clone_size: NA; j_call: TRBJ2-5; v_call: TRBV5-1; d_call: TRBD1; cdr3_aa: CASSLQGARETQYF; cdr3_nt: TGCGCCAGCAGCTTGCAGGGGGCTCGGGAGACCCAGTACTTC
clone_size: many; j_call: TRBJ2-7; v_call: TRBV7-2; d_call: TRBD1; cdr3_aa: CASSLSFGQGYEQYF; cdr3_nt: TGTGCCAGCAGCTTAAGTTTCGGACAGGGCTACGAGCAGTACTTC
clone_size: few; j_call: TRBJ2-3; v_call: TRBV7-3; d_call: NA; cdr3_aa: CASSPSPEWGFADTQYF; cdr3_nt: TGTGCCAGCAGCCCCTCGCCCGAATGGGGGTTTGCAGATACGCAGTATTTT
clone_size: NA; j_call: TRBJ2-1; v_call: TRBV6-5; d_call: NA; cdr3_aa: CASNVNREAYNEQFF; cdr3_nt: TGTGCCAGCAACGTCAACAGGGAAGCTTACAATGAGCAGTTCTTC
clone_size: few; j_call: TRBJ1-4; v_call: TRBV6-5; d_call: NA; cdr3_aa: CASSYSTPGATYEKLFF; cdr3_nt: TGTGCCAGCAGTTACTCCACACCAGGGGCAACATATGAAAAACTGTTTTTT
clone_size: few; j_call: TRBJ2-3; v_call: TRBV9; d_call: NA; cdr3_aa: CASSVAAASTDTQYF; cdr3_nt: TGTGCCAGCAGCGTAGCGGCGGCTAGCACAGATACGCAGTATTTT
clone_size: NA; j_call: TRBJ1-2; v_call: TRBV12-3/TRBV12-4; d_call: NA; cdr3_aa: CASSFFQGYGYTF; cdr3_nt: TGTGCCAGCAGTTTTTTCCAGGGCTATGGCTACACCTTC
clone_size: few; j_call: TRBJ2-4; v_call: TRBV23-1; d_call: TRBD1; cdr3_aa: CASSQRDRGDENIQYF; cdr3_nt: TGCGCCAGCAGTCAACGGGACAGGGGCGATGAAAACATTCAGTACTTC
clone_size: once; j_call: TRBJ2-3; v_call: TRBV11-3; d_call: NA; cdr3_aa: CASSSAPNTQYF; cdr3_nt: TGTGCCAGCAGCTCCGCTCCGAATACGCAGTATTTT
clone_size: NA; j_call: TRBJ2-1; v_call: TRBV10-3; d_call: NA; cdr3_aa: CAISESIMGAASNEQFF; cdr3_nt: TGTGCCATCAGTGAGTCGATCATGGGGGCCGCTTCCAATGAGCAGTTCTTC
clone_size: NA; j_call: TRBJ2-3; v_call: TRBV20-1; d_call: NA; cdr3_aa: CSARAGTLDTQYF; cdr3_nt: TGCAGTGCTAGAGCGGGGACCCTGGATACGCAGTATTTT
clone_size: NA; j_call: TRBJ1-5; v_call: TRBV24-1; d_call: TRBD1; cdr3_aa: CATSDVTGDQPQHF; cdr3_nt: TGTGCCACCAGTGATGTAACAGGGGATCAGCCCCAGCATTTT
clone_size: few; j_call: TRBJ1-3; v_call: TRBV11-2; d_call: NA; cdr3_aa: CASSFRPTNTIYF; cdr3_nt: TGTGCCAGCAGCTTCAGACCGACGAACACCATATATTTT
clone_size: NA; j_call: TRBJ1-1; v_call: TRBV7-3; d_call: NA; cdr3_aa: CASSLRAGDREAFF; cdr3_nt: TGTGCCAGCAGCTTAAGGGCAGGGGACCGTGAAGCTTTCTTT
clone_size: NA; j_call: TRBJ2-3; v_call: TRBV7-6; d_call: NA; cdr3_aa: CASSLRSVASTDTQYF; cdr3_nt: TGTGCCAGCAGCTTACGGTCTGTGGCTAGCACAGATACGCAGTATTTT
clone_size: few; j_call: TRBJ1-6; v_call: TRBV7-2; d_call: NA; cdr3_aa: CASRMAGTTYSSPLHF; cdr3_nt: TGTGCCAGCCGCATGGCCGGGACAACCTATAGTTCACCCCTCCACTTT
clone_size: few; j_call: TRBJ1-1; v_call: TRBV10-3; d_call: NA; cdr3_aa: CAISEVGTEAFF; cdr3_nt: TGTGCCATCAGTGAGGTGGGAACTGAAGCTTTCTTT
clone_size: NA; j_call: TRBJ1-6; v_call: TRBV6-1; d_call: TRBD1; cdr3_aa: CASSEDGRGDSPLHF; cdr3_nt: TGTGCCAGCAGTGAAGATGGCAGGGGGGATTCACCCCTCCACTTT
clone_size: NA; j_call: TRBJ2-3; v_call: TRBV7-2; d_call: TRBD2; cdr3_aa: CASSFSGRTTDTQYF; cdr3_nt: TGTGCCAGCAGCTTTAGCGGGCGAACCACAGATACGCAGTATTTT
clone_size: few; j_call: TRBJ1-1; v_call: TRBV7-2; d_call: TRBD1; cdr3_aa: CASSWGQLNTEAFF; cdr3_nt: TGTGCCAGCAGCTGGGGACAGTTGAACACTGAAGCTTTCTTT
clone_size: many; j_call: TRBJ2-3; v_call: TRBV4-2; d_call: NA; cdr3_aa: CASSQEIQTTDTQYF; cdr3_nt: TGTGCCAGCAGCCAAGAAATCCAGACCACAGATACGCAGTATTTT
clone_size: few; j_call: TRBJ1-3; v_call: TRBV6-6; d_call: NA; cdr3_aa: CASSYSAPGSTGNTIYF; cdr3_nt: TGTGCCAGCAGTTACTCCGCCCCCGGCTCTACTGGAAACACCATATATTTT
clone_size: few; j_call: TRBJ2-7; v_call: TRBV4-1; d_call: TRBD1; cdr3_aa: CASSHLTGQGRNEQYF; cdr3_nt: TGCGCCAGCAGCCATTTAACTGGACAGGGGAGGAACGAGCAGTACTTC
clone_size: few; j_call: TRBJ2-1; v_call: TRBV12-3/TRBV12-4; d_call: TRBD2; cdr3_aa: CASSLRGGLSYNEQFF; cdr3_nt: TGTGCCAGCAGTCTCCGGGGGGGCCTCTCCTACAATGAGCAGTTCTTC
clone_size: few; j_call: TRBJ2-7; v_call: TRBV7-9; d_call: TRBD1; cdr3_aa: CASSQGVDSYF; cdr3_nt: TGTGCCAGCAGCCAGGGGGTGGATTCGTACTTC
clone_size: few; j_call: TRBJ2-5; v_call: TRBV5-6; d_call: NA; cdr3_aa: CASSLDGQLQTQYF; cdr3_nt: TGTGCCAGCAGCTTGGACGGCCAGCTACAGACCCAGTACTTC
clone_size: NA; j_call: TRBJ2-1; v_call: TRBV5-1; d_call: NA; cdr3_aa: CASSLGSDNEQFF; cdr3_nt: TGCGCCAGCAGCTTGGGGTCAGACAATGAGCAGTTCTTC
clone_size: few; j_call: TRBJ2-1; v_call: TRBV5-5; d_call: NA; cdr3_aa: CASSIRPVDPYNEQFF; cdr3_nt: TGTGCCAGCAGCATCAGACCCGTTGACCCCTACAATGAGCAGTTCTTC
clone_size: few; j_call: TRBJ2-3; v_call: TRBV7-2; d_call: NA; cdr3_aa: CASSPDGSTDTQYF; cdr3_nt: TGTGCCAGCAGCCCTGACGGGAGCACAGATACGCAGTATTTT
clone_size: few; j_call: TRBJ2-1; v_call: TRBV18; d_call: NA; cdr3_aa: CASSPPGAGVDNEQFF; cdr3_nt: TGTGCCAGCTCACCACCGGGAGCCGGGGTTGACAATGAGCAGTTCTTC
clone_size: many; j_call: TRBJ2-1; v_call: TRBV12-3/TRBV12-4; d_call: NA; cdr3_aa: CASSPADNEQFF; cdr3_nt: TGTGCCAGCAGCCCCGCCGACAATGAGCAGTTCTTC
clone_size: few; j_call: TRBJ2-2; v_call: TRBV7-3; d_call: TRBD1; cdr3_aa: CASSLTGSGTGELFF; cdr3_nt: TGTGCCAGCAGCTTGACAGGGTCGGGCACCGGGGAGCTGTTTTTT
clone_size: NA; j_call: TRBJ1-6; v_call: TRBV6-5; d_call: TRBD1; cdr3_aa: CASSNGGTGNSPLHF; cdr3_nt: TGTGCCAGCAGTAACGGCGGGACAGGGAATTCACCCCTCCACTTT
clone_size: NA; j_call: TRBJ1-1; v_call: TRBV4-1; d_call: NA; cdr3_aa: CASSLRAPQDTEAFF; cdr3_nt: TGCGCCAGCAGCCTTCGGGCGCCTCAGGACACTGAAGCTTTCTTT
clone_size: NA; j_call: TRBJ1-4; v_call: TRBV10-1; d_call: NA; cdr3_aa: CARGSKSKLFF; cdr3_nt: TGCGCCAGAGGGAGCAAGTCAAAACTGTTTTTT
clone_size: NA; j_call: TRBJ2-1; v_call: TRBV24-1; d_call: NA; cdr3_aa: CATPPLNEQFF; cdr3_nt: TGTGCCACCCCACCCTTGAATGAGCAGTTCTTC
clone_size: NA; j_call: TRBJ2-7; v_call: TRBV4-1; d_call: NA; cdr3_aa: CASSQDPTPSYEQYF; cdr3_nt: TGCGCCAGCAGCCAAGATCCGACACCGTCCTACGAGCAGTACTTC
clone_size: NA; j_call: TRBJ1-6; v_call: TRBV6-5; d_call: NA; cdr3_aa: CASSYQPRRTPLHF; cdr3_nt: TGTGCCAGCAGTTACCAACCCCGGAGGACGCCCCTCCACTTT
clone_size: NA; j_call: TRBJ1-2; v_call: TRBV29-1; d_call: TRBD1; cdr3_aa: CSVRGQDYGYTF; cdr3_nt: TGCAGCGTCAGGGGGCAAGACTATGGCTACACCTTC
clone_size: NA; j_call: TRBJ1-1; v_call: TRBV1; d_call: NA; cdr3_aa: CTSSLTGNTEAFF; cdr3_nt: TGCACCAGCAGCCTCACAGGGAACACTGAAGCTTTCTTT